This paragraph covers one T cell receptor (beta chain) sequence. These data originate in a study of blood T cell repertoires in COVID-19. Method: immunoSEQ multiplex PCR; TCRdb's copy keeps in-frame clones and lacks some. Found here are some 180,000 clones, 65% to 80% of them singletons; the top ten hold approximately 15%. Germline CDR1 is SQVTM and CDR2 is ANQGSEA. Losses at the gene ends were 4 bases for V and 2 bases for J; bases not matched to a gene: 10. This CDR3 comprises 16 residues. Sequencing was done on a sample of peripheral blood. The sequence derives from a man over 45 who had recovered from COVID-19. This chain uses TRBV29-1 with TRBJ2-3; TRBD2 agrees at 9 bases. The CDR3 sequence is CSVVFAGGWITDTQYF. In DNA, the CDR3 is TGCAGCGTTGTTTTTGCGGGAGGGTGGATCACAGATACGCAGTATTTT.